The 28 T cell receptor beta chains in this list originate from one sample, sequenced in a study of Graves' ophthalmopathy and Graves' hyperthyroidism (dated by TCRdb to about 2018). Sequencing used an Illumina HiSeq 2000. For repertoire sequencing, TCR beta CDR3 regions were amplified from RNA transcripts. A first-round RT-PCR used HTBI primers with the Qiagen OneStep RT-PCR kit, followed by a second-round multiplex PCR, size selection and purification. The public reads were quality trimmed at Q25 with fastp and then assembled into clones with MiXCR by TCRdb, keeping productive beta chains. All rows with the same CDR3 protein become a single entry with the most common DNA and genes. The sample table records about 380,000 distinct CDR3 sequences; about 16% of these occur just once. Of the sample, about 7% is held by the ten largest clones. Sequenced input: peripheral blood. The receptor source for this set is a woman between 18 and 29 years old with stable Graves' hyperthyroidism. Donor details come from another sample of the same person, matched by shared clones.

This clonotype was observed many times. This chain links TRBV6-2 or TRBV6-3 with TRBJ1-2; TRBD1 aligns across 8 bases. The J segment lost 6 bases and the V segment lost 4 bases, leaving 10 bases of the junction unmatched. CDR1 and CDR2 from the germline V gene are MNHEY and SVGEGT. This CDR3 spans 15 amino acids. The CDR3 DNA reads as TGTGCCAGCAGTTTCCGGACAGGGTGGAAGGATGGCTACACCTTC. This encodes CASSFRTGWKDGYTF.

At least ten counts were recorded for this clonotype. The chain has TRBV10-3 and TRBJ2-2, with 7 bases matching TRBD2. Trimming took 0 bases from V and 1 from J; bases not matched to a gene: 2. Germline CDR1 is ENHRY and CDR2 is SYGVKD. CDR3 length: 16 amino acids. The CDR3 nucleotides are TGTGCCATCAGTGAGTCACGCGGGAGGAACACCGGGGAGCTGTTTTTT. Residues: CAISESRGRNTGELFF.

The chain carries TRBV12-3 or TRBV12-4 and TRBJ1-2; D unresolved. Trimming removed 3 bases at V and 4 bases at J, with 9 bases between. The CDR3 length is 13 residues. DNA for the CDR3: TGTGCCAGCAGTTTTGTCTCAGCCTATGGCTACACCTTC. Protein sequence: CASSFVSAYGYTF.

At least ten counts were recorded for this clonotype. V and J are TRBV27 and TRBJ1-1; D is uncertain. Trimming pared 1 base from V and 6 bases from J, leaving 12 bases between. The CDR3 runs 14 residues. Germline V CDR1 and CDR2: MNHEY, SMNVEV (reference sequence). CDR3 in amino acids: CASSLFHREAEAFF. The CDR3 DNA reads TGTGCCAGCAGTTTATTTCATCGAGAAGCTGAAGCTTTCTTT.

This clonotype has more than one count but fewer than ten. Being one base from a much bigger clone, this may be a read error. V usage is TRBV27 and J usage is TRBJ1-6; 8 bases are a match to TRBD1. The CDR3 extends over 16 amino acids. Germline assignment: CDR1 MNHEY and CDR2 SMNVEV (reference sequence). Here the CDR3 DNA reads TGTGCCAGCAGTCCCCGGACAGGGACGAATAATTCACACCTCCACTTT. This sequence encodes CASSPRTGTNNSHLHF.

There are many counts of this clonotype. The chain is built from TRBV2 and TRBJ1-5; D may be TRBD1 (5 bases). Per the germline V gene, CDR1 is SNHLY and CDR2 is FYNNEI. The CDR3 sequence is 15 residues long. With 1 base removed from V and 6 bases from J, the gap between germline ends came to 13 bases. CDR3 bases: TGTGCCAGCAGTGAAGGAAGTGGGGGTGGTCAGCCCCAGCATTTT. Its protein is CASSEGSGGGQPQHF.

The V call is TRBV2, the J call TRBJ2-2; D tentatively reads TRBD1 or TRBD2 (5 bases each). Germline values: CDR1 SNHLY, CDR2 FYNNEI. The CDR3 contains 13 residues. Deletions cut 7 bases from V and 7 bases from J, with 13 bases between. The CDR3 bases are TGTGCCAGCACCCAAGTGGGGGACGGGGAGCTGTTTTTT. This sequence encodes CASTQVGDGELFF.

This clonotype was picked up many times. The chain carries TRBV12-3 or TRBV12-4 and TRBJ2-3; D is tentatively TRBD1 or TRBD2 (6 bases each). Trimming removed 1 base at V and 3 bases at J, with 11 bases between. The CDR3 runs to 15 residues. In DNA, the CDR3 is TGTGCCAGCAGTTTAGTGACGGGGGCGACAGATACGCAGTATTTT. Translated, it gives CASSLVTGATDTQYF.

The chain links TRBV2 to TRBJ1-1, with D uncertain. V was clipped by 10 bases and J by 1 base, with 10 bases between them. The CDR3 is made up of 12 amino acids. Germline-derived CDR1 and CDR2 are SNHLY and FYNNEI. CDR3 nucleotides: TGTGCCATCTCTAGACGGAACACTGAAGCTTTCTTT. It codes for CAISRRNTEAFF.

Concerning this clonotype: A much bigger clone sits one base away, suggesting this may be a read error. This chain uses TRBV6-1 with TRBJ1-1; 7 bases are shared with TRBD1. Germline CDR1 MNHNS, CDR2 SASEGT. The CDR3 runs 13 residues. DNA for the CDR3: TGTGCCGGCAGTGACAGGGATGGCACTGAAGCTTTCTTT. Translated: CAGSDRDGTEAFF.

This clonotype was detected ten times or more. The V call is TRBV6-4, the J call TRBJ1-5; no reliable D call. Germline V gives CDR1 MRHNA, CDR2 SNTAGT. CDR3 size: 13 residues. V was cut by 8 bases and J by 7 bases, with 15 bases left in between. The CDR3 coding sequence is TGTGCCAGCTCGGCGGGGTTCCAGCAGCCCCAGCATTTT. Translation: CASSAGFQQPQHF.

This clonotype was detected many times. The rearrangement uses TRBV4-2 and TRBJ1-6, with D perhaps TRBD1 (5 bases). The V and J ends lost 1 base and 8 bases respectively, with 21 bases between them. The CDR3 spans 18 residues. The V gene's germline CDR1 is LGHNA and CDR2 YNFKEQ. The CDR3 nucleotides read TGTGCCAGCAGCCAAGGACGGGGTAGGGGCACAGCGGATTCACCCCTCCACTTT. It translates to CASSQGRGRGTADSPLHF.

This clonotype showed up many times. A junction boundary mismatches the germline segment, possibly from a read error. V and J are TRBV7-2 and TRBJ2-7, with D perhaps TRBD2 (5 bases). Germline assignment: CDR1 SGHTA and CDR2 FQGNSA. The length of the CDR3 is 14 residues. In DNA, the CDR3 is TGTGCTAGCAGCTTAGGACTGGCCTCCTACGAGCAGTACTTC. This gives the protein CASSLGLASYEQYF.

This clonotype was seen only a few times. V is TRBV5-1 and J is TRBJ1-6; D ambiguous. This CDR3 spans 15 amino acids. Germline-derived CDR1 and CDR2 are SGHRS and YFSETQ. V lost 0 bases and J lost 5, with 9 bases in between. The CDR3, as DNA: TGCGCCAGCAGCTTGGAAAGGACGGATAATTCACCCCTCCACTTT. Its translation is CASSLERTDNSPLHF.

CDR3 protein: CASSVTAGAETQYF. As DNA, the CDR3 is TGTGCCAGCAGTGTTACAGCGGGGGCGGAGACCCAGTACTTC. The J gene is TRBJ2-5, the V gene TRBV6-1, with 8 bases lining up with TRBD2. The CDR3 runs 14 residues. Germline V CDR1 and CDR2: MNHNS, SASEGT. V lost 4 bases and J lost 5; bases outside the gene matches: 6.

The table lists this clonotype with many counts. V gene TRBV12-3 or TRBV12-4 combines with J gene TRBJ2-6, with D unresolved. The CDR3 spans 14 residues. The V gene lost 2 bases and the J gene lost 2 bases, with 4 bases spanning the gap. In nucleotides, the CDR3 is TGTGCCAGCAGTTTATGGCCTGGGGCCAACGTCCTGACTTTC. Translation: CASSLWPGANVLTF.

V is TRBV28 and J is TRBJ2-7; 12 bases fit TRBD2. V gave up 6 bases and J gave up 4 bases; unmatched junction bases: 7. This CDR3 is built from 15 residues. Germline values: CDR1 MDHEN, CDR2 SYDVKM. CDR3 protein: CASRTGLAGQYEQYF. DNA of the CDR3: TGTGCCAGCAGGACGGGACTAGCGGGCCAATACGAGCAGTACTTC.

The rearrangement uses TRBV27 and TRBJ1-2; D not resolved. Germline values: CDR1 MNHEY, CDR2 SMNVEV (reference sequence). V was shortened by 4 bases and J by 4 bases, with 13 bases between the two germline ends. CDR3 size: 14 residues. The DNA of the CDR3 is TGTGCCAGCAGTTCCCCTAGGCTGAGCTATGGCTACACCTTC. Its translation is CASSSPRLSYGYTF.

Remarks on this clonotype: A much larger clonotype is one base distant, so this may be a read error. The chain couples TRBV27 to TRBJ2-7; tentatively, D is TRBD1 (5 bases). Germline V gene lookup returns CDR1 MNHEY and CDR2 SMNVEV (reference sequence). V was shortened by 6 bases and J by 4 bases, with 13 bases between the two germline ends. The CDR3 totals 13 residues. For the CDR3, the DNA is TGTGCCAGCAGCCCAGGGATCGGATACGAGCAGTACTTC. This encodes CASSPGIGYEQYF.

This clonotype was observed at least ten times. This chain links TRBV5-1 with TRBJ1-1; the D gene is possibly TRBD1 (6 bases). Trimming took 4 bases from V and 0 from J, leaving 10 bases between them. Germline values: CDR1 SGHRS, CDR2 YFSETQ. There are 14 residues in the CDR3. The CDR3 DNA follows: TGCGCCAGCAGCAGGGGGATCATGAACACTGAAGCTTTCTTT. Amino acid sequence: CASSRGIMNTEAFF.

This clonotype was counted many times. The genes are TRBV27 and TRBJ1-1, with 8 bases fitting TRBD1. Germline CDR1 is MNHEY and CDR2 is SMNVEV (reference sequence). Unmatched junction bases numbered 6, after V lost 6 bases and J lost 3 bases. The length of the CDR3 is 14 residues. Written as DNA, the CDR3 is TGTGCCAGCAGGAAACAGGGGGGGCACACTGAAGCTTTCTTT. This encodes CASRKQGGHTEAFF.

This clonotype was observed at least ten times. The rearrangement uses TRBV5-1 and TRBJ1-2; 7 bases agree with TRBD1. CDR3 length: 16 amino acids. V lost 4 bases and J lost 3; bases outside the gene matches: 12. Germline V CDR1 and CDR2: SGHRS, YFSETQ. The CDR3, as DNA: TGCGCCAGCAGCCCGGCTCTTTACAGGGGCGACTATGGCTACACCTTC. This sequence encodes CASSPALYRGDYGYTF. The full variable domain, completed using reference TRBV5-1 and TRBJ1-2, is KAGVTQTPRYLIKTRGQQVTLSCSPISGHRSVSWYQQTPGQGLQFLFEYFSETQRNKGNFPGRFSGRQFSNSRSEMNVSTLELGDSALYLCASSPALYRGDYGYTFGSGTRLTVV.

This clonotype was detected many times. The V call is TRBV6-6, the J call TRBJ1-2; 9 nucleotides line up with TRBD1. This CDR3 is 13 amino acids long. Trimming removed 11 bases from V and 8 bases from J; junction bases left unmatched: 12. Per the germline V gene, CDR1 is MNHNY and CDR2 is SVGAGI (reference sequence). The CDR3 region has the DNA TGTGCCGTTCGGGACAGGGAGGCTGAGGGCTACACCTTC. This translates into CAVRDREAEGYTF.

About this clonotype: A much larger clone lies a single base off, so this may be a read error. The chain employs TRBV7-3 and TRBJ2-5; weak D call: TRBD1 (6 bases). This CDR3 has 15 amino acids. CDR1 and CDR2 (germline): SGHTA, FQGTGA. CDR3 sequence (DNA): TGTGCCAGCCGCTTAACAGTAGGCAGGGGAGAGACCCAGTACTTC. Protein sequence: CASRLTVGRGETQYF. Based on the CDR3 plus reference TRBV7-3 and TRBJ2-5, the full variable domain is GAGVSQTPSNKVTEKGKYVELRCDPISGHTALYWYRQSLGQGPEFLIYFQGTGAADDSGLPNDRFFAVRPEGSVSTLKIQRTERGDSAVYLCASRLTVGRGETQYFGPGTRLLVL.

This rearrangement joins TRBV24-1 to TRBJ2-5, with D maybe TRBD1 (6 bases). This CDR3 has 16 amino acids. Trimming took off 0 bases at V and 5 bases at J, with 15 bases between the two ends. Germline values: CDR1 KGHDR, CDR2 SFDVKD. The CDR3 region has the DNA TGTGCCACCAGTGATTTGCGAAGGGGGAATAGGGAGACCCAGTACTTC. Translation: CATSDLRRGNRETQYF.

At least ten counts were recorded for this clonotype. The CDR3 nucleotides read TGTGCCAGCAGCGGACAGGGGGCGGAGAGGACTGAAGCTTTCTTT. This translates into CASSGQGAERTEAFF. The chain is built from TRBV9 and TRBJ1-1, with TRBD1 matching over 10 bases. With V trimmed by 3 bases and J by 5 bases, 7 bases remained unmatched. From germline, CDR1 is SGDLS and CDR2 YYNGEE. The CDR3 runs to 15 residues.

In its sample, this clonotype was seen a few times. This chain connects TRBV12-3 or TRBV12-4 to TRBJ2-4; tentative D call: TRBD2 (7 bases). V lost 8 bases and J lost 9, with 23 bases in between. This CDR3 has 15 amino acids. The CDR3 coding sequence is TGTGCCAGCGGCCTTTGGGGGGGCAGGGAAACCATTCAGTACTTC. Encoded protein: CASGLWGGRETIQYF.

This clonotype was seen repeatedly, ten times or more. The chain employs TRBV19 and TRBJ2-4, with D possibly being TRBD2 (6 bases). CDR3 length: 18 residues. From germline, CDR1 is LNHDA and CDR2 SQIVND (reference sequence). V was shortened by 4 bases and J by 0 bases, with 19 bases between the two germline ends. CDR3 region: CASSTIPTGVIAKNIQYF. As DNA, the CDR3 is TGTGCCAGTAGTACAATCCCCACGGGAGTGATAGCCAAAAACATTCAGTACTTC.